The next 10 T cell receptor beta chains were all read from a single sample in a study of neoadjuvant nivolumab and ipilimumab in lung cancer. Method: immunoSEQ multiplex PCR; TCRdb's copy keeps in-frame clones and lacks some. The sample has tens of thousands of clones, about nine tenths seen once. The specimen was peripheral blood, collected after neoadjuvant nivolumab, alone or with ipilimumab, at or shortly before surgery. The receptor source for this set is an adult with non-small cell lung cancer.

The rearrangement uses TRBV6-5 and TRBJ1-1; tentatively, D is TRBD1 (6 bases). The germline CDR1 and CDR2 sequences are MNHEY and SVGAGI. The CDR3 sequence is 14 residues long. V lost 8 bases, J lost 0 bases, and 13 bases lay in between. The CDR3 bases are TGTGCCAGCTCGAGGGGGGGGATGAACACTGAAGCTTTCTTT. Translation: CASSRGGMNTEAFF.

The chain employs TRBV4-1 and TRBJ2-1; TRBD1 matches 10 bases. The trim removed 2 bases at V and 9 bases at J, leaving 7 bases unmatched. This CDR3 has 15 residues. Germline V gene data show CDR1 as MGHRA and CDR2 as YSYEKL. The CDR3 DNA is TGCGCCAGCAGCCAATACGACAGGGGGCCGGGTGAGCAGTTCTTC. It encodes CASSQYDRGPGEQFF.

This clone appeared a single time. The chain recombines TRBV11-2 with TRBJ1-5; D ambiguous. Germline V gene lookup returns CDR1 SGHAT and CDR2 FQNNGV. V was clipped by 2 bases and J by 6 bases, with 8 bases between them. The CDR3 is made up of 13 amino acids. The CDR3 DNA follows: TGTGCCAGCAGCTTATCGCTCGGTCAGCCCCAGCATTTT. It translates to CASSLSLGQPQHF. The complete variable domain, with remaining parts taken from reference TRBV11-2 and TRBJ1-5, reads EAGVAQSPRYKIIEKRQSVAFWCNPISGHATLYWYQQILGQGPKLLIQFQNNGVVDDSQLPKDRFSAERLKGVDSTLKIQPAKLEDSAVYLCASSLSLGQPQHFGDGTRLSIL.

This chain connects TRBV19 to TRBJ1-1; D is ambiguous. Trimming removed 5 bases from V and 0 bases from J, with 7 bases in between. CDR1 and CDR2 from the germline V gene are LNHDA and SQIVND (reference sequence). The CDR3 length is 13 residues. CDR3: CASSPGMNTEAFF. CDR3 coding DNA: TGTGCCAGTAGTCCGGGAATGAACACTGAAGCTTTCTTT.

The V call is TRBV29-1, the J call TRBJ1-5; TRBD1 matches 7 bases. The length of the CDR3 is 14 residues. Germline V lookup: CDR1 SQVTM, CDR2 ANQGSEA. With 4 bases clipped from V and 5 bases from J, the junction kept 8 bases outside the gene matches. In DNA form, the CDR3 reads TGCAGCGTTGGAGGGACAGACAGGCATCAGCCCCAGCATTTT. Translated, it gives CSVGGTDRHQPQHF.

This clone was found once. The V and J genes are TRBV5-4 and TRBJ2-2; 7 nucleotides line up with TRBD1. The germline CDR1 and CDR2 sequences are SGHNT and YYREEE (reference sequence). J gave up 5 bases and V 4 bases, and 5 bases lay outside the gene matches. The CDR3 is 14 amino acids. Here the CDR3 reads CASSRDSRTGELFF. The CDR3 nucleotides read TGTGCCAGCAGCCGGGACAGTCGGACCGGGGAGCTGTTTTTT.

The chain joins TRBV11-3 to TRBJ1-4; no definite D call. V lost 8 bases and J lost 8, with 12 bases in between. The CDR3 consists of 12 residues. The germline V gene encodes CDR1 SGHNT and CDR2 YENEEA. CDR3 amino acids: CASFHRNEKLFF. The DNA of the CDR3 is TGTGCCAGCTTCCACAGAAACGAAAAACTGTTTTTT.

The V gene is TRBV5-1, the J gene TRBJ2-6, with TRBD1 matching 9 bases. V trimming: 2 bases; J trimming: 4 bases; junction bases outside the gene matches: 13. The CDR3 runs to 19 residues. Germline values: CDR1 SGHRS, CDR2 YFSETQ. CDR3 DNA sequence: TGCGCCAGCAGCTTCCATGCTAACACAGGGGGCGCCGGGGCCAACGTCCTGACTTTC. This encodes CASSFHANTGGAGANVLTF.

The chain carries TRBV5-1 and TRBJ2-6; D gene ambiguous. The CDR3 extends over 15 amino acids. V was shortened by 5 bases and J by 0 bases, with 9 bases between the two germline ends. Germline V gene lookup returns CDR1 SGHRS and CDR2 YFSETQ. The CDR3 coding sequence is TGCGCCAGCAGTTTGTCGAACTCTGGGGCCAACGTCCTGACTTTC. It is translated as CASSLSNSGANVLTF.

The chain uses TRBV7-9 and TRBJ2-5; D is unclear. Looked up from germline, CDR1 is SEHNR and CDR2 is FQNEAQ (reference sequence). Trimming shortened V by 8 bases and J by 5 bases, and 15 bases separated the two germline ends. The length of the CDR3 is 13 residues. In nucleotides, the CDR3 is TGTGCCAGCGTACTCCACCTCGCGGAGACCCAGTACTTC. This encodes CASVLHLAETQYF.